This TCR beta chain comes out of a study of blood T cell repertoires in COVID-19. Study in general: Acute and convalescent COVID-19 samples came from the United States, Italy and Spain. Sources were T cells, B-cell-depleted T cells, or PBMCs; the material itself was cDNA or gDNA.

Germline values: CDR1 SEHNR, CDR2 FQNEAQ (reference sequence). The trim removed 3 bases at V and 2 bases at J, leaving 4 bases unmatched. The CDR3 totals 15 residues. Under the authors' procedure: By means of reference gene primer amplification, nucleated cell counts were estimated. Produced via immunoSEQ multiplex PCR; TCRdb's table is partial and in-frame only. V, J and clone size are those of that table, while D and trimming were read from the DNA. Of 250,000 or so clones listed, 82% were seen once; the top ten hold about 4.8%. The source of this sequence is a woman in her 70s with acute or convalescent COVID-19. This chain uses TRBV7-9 with TRBJ2-3, with 8 bases that match TRBD2. Sequencing was performed on peripheral blood. CDR3 region: CASSFGAGVTDTQYF. The CDR3 DNA reads as TGTGCCAGCAGCTTTGGAGCGGGGGTCACAGATACGCAGTATTTT. Supplemented by reference TRBV7-9 and TRBJ2-3, the full variable domain reads DTGVSQNPRHKITKRGQNVTFRCDPISEHNRLYWYRQTLGQGPEFLTYFQNEAQLEKSRLLSDRFSAERPKGSFSTLEIQRTEQGDSAMYLCASSFGAGVTDTQYFGPGTRLTVL.